A single sample is the source of the 31 T cell receptor beta chains below, sequenced in a study of control samples from healthy donors and cancer patients. The repertoire was sequenced with immunoSEQ multiplex PCR; TCRdb's copy has only in-frame clones and lacks some. This table holds under 150,000 clones, roughly nine tenths found once. Sequenced: blood. The receptors here all came from a man aged 25-40 years in good health.

The chain uses TRBV6-1 and TRBJ2-7; D unclear. The germline CDR1 and CDR2 sequences are MNHNS and SASEGT. V was trimmed by 7 bases and J by 2 bases, leaving 6 bases between them. This CDR3 comprises 11 residues. CDR3 sequence: CASTGAYEQYF. The CDR3 nucleotides read TGTGCCAGCACCGGTGCCTACGAGCAGTACTTC.

The V and J genes are TRBV7-8 and TRBJ1-2; D gene ambiguous. This CDR3 contains 12 residues. Germline V gene lookup returns CDR1 SGHVS and CDR2 FQNEAQ. V gave up 5 bases and J gave up 6 bases, with 10 bases separating them. CDR3 DNA: TGTGCCAGCAGCCCCAACCCTGATGGCTACACCTTC. Translating it yields CASSPNPDGYTF. Full variable domain (remainder filled in from reference TRBV7-8 and TRBJ1-2): GAGVSQSPRYKVAKRGQDVALRCDPISGHVSLFWYQQALGQGPEFLTYFQNEAQLDKSGLPSDRFFAERPEGSVSTLKIQRTQQEDSAVYLCASSPNPDGYTFGSGTRLTVV.

The CDR3 DNA sequence: TGTGCCTGGAGCCGTAACACCATATATTTT. It is translated as CAWSRNTIYF. The chain carries TRBV30 and TRBJ1-3; D is unclear. The CDR3 length is 10 residues. Germline CDR1 reads GTSNPN; CDR2 reads SVGIG (reference sequence). Trimming shortened V by 3 bases and J by 7 bases, and 4 bases separated the two germline ends.

This chain uses TRBV7-8 with TRBJ2-2; D is possibly TRBD1 (6 bases). CDR1 is SGHVS, CDR2 FQNEAQ, per germline. There are 15 residues in the CDR3. V lost 1 base and J 4 bases, leaving 10 bases between the germline ends. CDR3 protein: CASSLDRVGTGELFF. The DNA of the CDR3 is TGTGCCAGCAGCTTAGACAGGGTCGGCACCGGGGAGCTGTTTTTT.

This chain joins TRBV2 and TRBJ1-5; D gene ambiguous. CDR1 is SNHLY and CDR2 is FYNNEI in the germline V gene. The V end lost 7 bases, the J end lost 2 bases, and 12 bases lay between the germline ends. There are 14 residues in the CDR3. The CDR3: CASTLDGGNQPQHF. CDR3 nucleotides: TGTGCCAGCACCCTGGACGGGGGCAATCAGCCCCAGCATTTT.

The chain has TRBV15 and TRBJ2-2; the match to TRBD1 covers 9 bases. Losses at the gene ends were 3 bases for V and 0 bases for J; bases not matched to a gene: 5. This CDR3 comprises 17 residues. Per the germline V gene, CDR1 is LNHNV and CDR2 is YYDKDF (reference sequence). In nucleotides, the CDR3 is TGTGCCACCAGCAGCTTACAGGGGGCGCCGAACACCGGGGAGCTGTTTTTT. As protein: CATSSLQGAPNTGELFF.

This clone was observed once. The chain combines TRBV19 with TRBJ2-2, with D perhaps TRBD2 (5 bases). The CDR3 consists of 12 residues. Germline V gene lookup returns CDR1 LNHDA and CDR2 SQIVND (reference sequence). Trimming took 7 bases from V and 6 from J, leaving 9 bases between them. The chain's CDR3 is CASNWEPGELFF. The CDR3 region has the DNA TGTGCCAGTAATTGGGAGCCCGGGGAGCTGTTTTTT.

V gene TRBV9 combines with J gene TRBJ1-2; D is perhaps TRBD1 (6 bases). Trimming shortened V by 4 bases and J by 0 bases, and 13 bases separated the two germline ends. Germline V gives CDR1 SGDLS, CDR2 YYNGEE. The CDR3 is made up of 15 amino acids. The CDR3: CASSFGQSTNYGYTF. The CDR3 coding sequence is TGTGCCAGCAGCTTCGGACAGAGCACTAACTATGGCTACACCTTC.

J is TRBJ2-6 and V is TRBV5-6; TRBD1 aligns across 7 bases. Losses at the gene ends were 4 bases for V and 0 bases for J; bases not matched to a gene: 10. CDR1 is SGHDT, CDR2 YYEEEE, per germline. The CDR3 is 18 amino acids. CDR3 amino acids: CASSQQGTHNSGANVLTF. The DNA of the CDR3 is TGTGCCAGCAGCCAACAGGGGACCCATAACTCTGGGGCCAACGTCCTGACTTTC.

The rearrangement joins TRBV7-6 to TRBJ2-2; tentative D call: TRBD1 (6 bases). From germline, CDR1 is SGHVS and CDR2 FNYEAQ. Trimming pared 4 bases from V and 6 bases from J, leaving 15 bases between. The CDR3 covers 15 residues. As DNA, the CDR3 is TGTGCCAGCAGCTCCCTGGGGGCGCAGGCCGGGGAGCTGTTTTTT. It yields the protein CASSSLGAQAGELFF.

The chain combines TRBV3-1 (or the pseudogene TRBV3-2) with TRBJ2-3, with D possibly matching TRBD2 (6 bases). The CDR3 runs to 14 residues. With 5 bases removed from V and 4 bases from J, the gap between germline ends came to 13 bases. Germline CDR1 and CDR2: LGHDT and YNNKEL (reference sequence). CDR3 sequence: CASSYTAGSDTQYF. CDR3 DNA sequence: TGTGCCAGCAGCTATACTGCGGGATCAGATACGCAGTATTTT.

Written as DNA, the CDR3 is TGTGCCAGCAGTGAAGGTGGACATCCGGGAGACACCATATATTTT. This gives the protein CASSEGGHPGDTIYF. V gene TRBV6-1 combines with J gene TRBJ1-3; tentatively, D is TRBD1 (5 bases). The V end lost 1 base, the J end lost 8 bases, and 15 bases lay between the germline ends. Germline-derived CDR1 and CDR2 are MNHNS and SASEGT. The CDR3 has 15 amino acids.

The chain has TRBV7-3 and TRBJ2-2, with 7 nucleotides matching TRBD1. Germline CDR1 and CDR2: SGHTA and FQGTGA. This CDR3 is 16 amino acids long. V was pared by 4 bases and J by 0 bases, with 5 bases of the junction left unmatched. The CDR3 sequence: CASSYPGTANTGELFF. CDR3 nucleotide sequence: TGTGCCAGCAGCTATCCCGGGACAGCGAACACCGGGGAGCTGTTTTTT.

The chain uses TRBV10-2 and TRBJ1-2, with 8 bases that match TRBD1. J gave up 4 bases and V 3 bases, and 4 bases lay outside the gene matches. Per the germline V gene, CDR1 is WSHSY and CDR2 is SAAADI. The CDR3 extends over 14 amino acids. DNA for the CDR3: TGCGCCAGCAGTGACCAGGACAGGGTCTATGGCTACACCTTC. It specifies CASSDQDRVYGYTF.

The chain joins TRBV4-3 to TRBJ1-2; D is unclear. The CDR3 has 14 residues. V gave up 4 bases and J gave up 0 bases, with 9 bases separating them. Germline CDR1 LGHNA, CDR2 YSLEER. The CDR3 spells CASSPSRANYGYTF. CDR3 sequence (DNA): TGCGCCAGCAGCCCCTCCCGAGCTAACTATGGCTACACCTTC.

V gene TRBV7-9 combines with J gene TRBJ1-4; D is ambiguous. The CDR3 is 12 amino acids. Trimming removed 5 bases at V and 4 bases at J, with 5 bases between. Germline values: CDR1 SEHNR, CDR2 FQNEAQ (reference sequence). The CDR3 nucleotides read TGTGCCAGCAGCGGAATTAATGAAAAACTGTTTTTT. This encodes CASSGINEKLFF.

This sequence joins TRBV18 and TRBJ1-5; no clear D. CDR1 and CDR2 from the germline V gene are KGHSH and LQKENI. Trimming pared 1 base from V and 4 bases from J, leaving 8 bases between. This CDR3 contains 14 residues. The CDR3 spells CASSPRKVNQPQHF. The DNA for the CDR3 is TGTGCCAGCTCACCACGCAAGGTAAATCAGCCCCAGCATTTT.

The J gene is TRBJ2-2, the V gene TRBV7-2, with D perhaps matching TRBD2 (5 bases). Germline assignment: CDR1 SGHTA and CDR2 FQGNSA. Between the trimmed V and J ends, which lost 5 bases and 6 bases, there was a span of 10 bases. The CDR3 loop spans 13 amino acids. The CDR3 spells CASSQRAAGELFF. The CDR3 DNA sequence: TGTGCCAGCAGCCAGAGGGCCGCCGGGGAGCTGTTTTTT. Filled out from reference TRBV7-2 and TRBJ2-2, the complete variable domain reads GAGVSQSPSNKVTEKGKDVELRCDPISGHTALYWYRQSLGQGLEFLIYFQGNSAPDKSGLPSDRFSAERTGGSVSTLTIQRTQQEDSAVYLCASSQRAAGELFFGEGSRLTVL.

The CDR3 DNA sequence: TGCGCCAGCAGTCCTACGAGCGACTCCTACAATGAGCAGTTCTTC. Translation: CASSPTSDSYNEQFF. The chain carries TRBV5-1 and TRBJ2-1; D not resolved. Looked up from germline, CDR1 is SGHRS and CDR2 is YFSETQ. CDR3 length equals 15 residues. The V end was cut by 5 bases, the J end by 0 bases, with 12 bases between.

The V and J genes are TRBV12-3 or TRBV12-4 and TRBJ2-7; the D is unclear. The CDR3 has 12 residues. Trimming shortened V by 6 bases and J by 7 bases, and 13 bases separated the two germline ends. CDR3 protein: CASSFFLGEQYF. The CDR3 DNA reads TGTGCCAGCAGCTTTTTTTTGGGTGAGCAGTACTTC.

This clone was seen more than once but under ten times. CDR3 in amino acids: CASSLVHGGDEQFF. The CDR3 nucleotides read TGTGCCAGCAGCTTAGTGCACGGGGGTGATGAGCAGTTCTTC. The rearrangement joins TRBV7-3 to TRBJ2-1; a weak D match, TRBD2 (6 bases). Looked up from germline, CDR1 is SGHTA and CDR2 is FQGTGA. CDR3 size: 14 residues. V gave up 2 bases and J gave up 8 bases, with 13 bases separating them.

The V and J genes are TRBV24-1 and TRBJ2-1, with 7 bases lining up with TRBD2. Per germline, CDR1 KGHDR and CDR2 SFDVKD. The ends lost 4 bases at V and 1 base at J; junction bases unmatched: 6. This CDR3 is 16 amino acids long. CDR3 DNA: TGTGCCACCAGTGACCTAAAAGCGGGATCCTACAATGAGCAGTTCTTC. Encoded protein: CATSDLKAGSYNEQFF.

Written as DNA, the CDR3 is TGTGCCAGCAGTTTATTGGGCTATGGCTACACCTTC. Protein product: CASSLLGYGYTF. The chain carries TRBV6-5 and TRBJ1-2; D unclear. The CDR3 covers 12 residues. Germline values: CDR1 MNHEY, CDR2 SVGAGI. Trimming removed 4 bases at V and 4 bases at J, with 7 bases between.

The V gene is TRBV9, the J gene TRBJ1-6; D gene ambiguous. Trimming pared 6 bases from V and 1 base from J, leaving 11 bases between. Germline V gene data show CDR1 as SGDLS and CDR2 as YYNGEE. CDR3 length: 15 residues. The chain's CDR3 is CASTATISYNSPLHF. The CDR3 coding sequence is TGTGCCAGCACCGCCACGATTTCCTATAATTCACCCCTCCACTTT.

The genes are TRBV6-1 and TRBJ2-3; 7 bases fit TRBD1. J was trimmed by 4 bases and V by 1 base; bases with no gene match: 5. The germline V gene has CDR1 MNHNS and CDR2 SASEGT. The length of the CDR3 is 15 residues. CDR3 amino acids: CASSEVQGRADTQYF. The CDR3 DNA reads as TGTGCCAGCAGTGAAGTACAGGGGCGAGCAGATACGCAGTATTTT.

The chain uses TRBV4-1 and TRBJ1-2; perhaps TRBD1 as D (5 bases). Per the germline V gene, CDR1 is MGHRA and CDR2 is YSYEKL. The CDR3 runs 14 residues. The V gene lost 1 base and the J gene lost 2 bases, with 8 bases spanning the gap. The CDR3 nucleotides read TGCGCCAGCAGCCAAGGGTGGGGGAACTATGGCTACACCTTC. Translation gives CASSQGWGNYGYTF.

The chain has TRBV7-2 and TRBJ1-2, with D hard to call. The V gene lost 3 bases and the J gene lost 2 bases, with 13 bases spanning the gap. The CDR3 length is 15 residues. Germline CDR1 is SGHTA and CDR2 is FQGNSA. The CDR3 reads CASSFLRRTNYGYTF. CDR3 coding DNA: TGTGCCAGCAGCTTTTTAAGGAGAACCAACTATGGCTACACCTTC.

This chain uses TRBV27 with TRBJ1-2; D not certain. The V gene's germline CDR1 is MNHEY and CDR2 SMNVEV (reference sequence). This CDR3 spans 15 amino acids. Trimming left V 4 bases short and J 4 bases short, with 16 bases between. As DNA, the CDR3 is TGTGCCAGCAGTTCCCACGTCGGGGTTGGCTATGGCTACACCTTC. This translates into CASSSHVGVGYGYTF.

The V and J genes are TRBV7-8 and TRBJ2-7, with D possibly TRBD1 on 6 matching bases. The V end was cut by 6 bases, the J end by 2 bases, with 14 bases between. The CDR3 is made up of 14 amino acids. In germline, CDR1 is SGHVS, CDR2 FQNEAQ. CDR3 sequence: CASRPRGMAYEQYF. DNA of the CDR3: TGTGCCAGCAGGCCTAGGGGGATGGCCTACGAGCAGTACTTC.

J is TRBJ1-1 and V is TRBV4-1; D remains ambiguous. Trimming took 5 bases from V and 3 from J, leaving 13 bases between them. The CDR3 contains 14 residues. The germline V gene encodes CDR1 MGHRA and CDR2 YSYEKL. The DNA for the CDR3 is TGCGCCAGCAGCTTCGGTAAGGCGGACACTGAAGCTTTCTTT. Amino acids: CASSFGKADTEAFF.

The genes are TRBV5-8 and TRBJ2-2; weak D call: TRBD1 (7 bases). The germline gives CDR1 SGHTS, CDR2 YDEGEE. Trimming removed 5 bases at V and 7 bases at J, with 18 bases between. The CDR3 runs 15 residues. CDR3 nucleotides: TGTGCCAGCAGAGATTCTACAGGGGAGGTCGGGGAGCTGTTTTTT. The encoded protein is CASRDSTGEVGELFF.